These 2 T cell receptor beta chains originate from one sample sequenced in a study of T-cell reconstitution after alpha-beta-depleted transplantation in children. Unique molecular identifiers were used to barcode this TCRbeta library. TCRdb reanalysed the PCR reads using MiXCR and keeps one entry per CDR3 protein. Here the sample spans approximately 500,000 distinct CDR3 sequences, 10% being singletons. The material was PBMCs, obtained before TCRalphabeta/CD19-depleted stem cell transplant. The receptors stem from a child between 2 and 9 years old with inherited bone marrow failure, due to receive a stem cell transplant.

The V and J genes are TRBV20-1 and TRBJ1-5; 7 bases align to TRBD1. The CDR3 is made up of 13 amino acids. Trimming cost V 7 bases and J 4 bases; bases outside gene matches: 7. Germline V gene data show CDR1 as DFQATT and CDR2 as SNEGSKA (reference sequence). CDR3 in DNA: TGCAGTGTCGACAGGGATTTGAATCAGCCCCAGCATTTT. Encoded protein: CSVDRDLNQPQHF.

The CDR3 loop is CASSQTPGASGTQETQYF. The CDR3 DNA is TGCGCCAGCAGCCAAACGCCGGGGGCTAGCGGGACCCAAGAGACCCAGTACTTC. The gene calls are TRBV4-3 and TRBJ2-5; TRBD2 agrees at 9 bases. The germline V gene has CDR1 LGHNA and CDR2 YSLEER. J gave up 1 base and V 2 bases, and 11 bases lay outside the gene matches. CDR3 size: 18 residues.